One sample yielded the 2 T cell receptor beta chains listed below, sequenced in a study of blood T cell repertoires in COVID-19. Profiled with immunoSEQ multiplex PCR; TCRdb holds only in-frame clones, not every one. The repertoire holds around 62,000 clones, with over 75% as singletons. Specimen: peripheral blood. All receptors come from a woman aged 55-69 years with COVID-19, enrolled during active disease.

The J gene is TRBJ2-2, the V gene TRBV2; tentative D call: TRBD2 (5 bases). Between the trimmed V and J ends, which lost 3 bases and 5 bases, there was a span of 13 bases. CDR1 SNHLY and CDR2 FYNNEI come from the germline V gene. CDR3 size: 15 residues. CDR3 nucleotide sequence: TGTGCCAGCAGTGATGTGGGAGCTACGACCGGGGAGCTGTTTTTT. It encodes CASSDVGATTGELFF.

The chain uses TRBV15 and TRBJ1-5; no clear D gene. This CDR3 is 14 amino acids long. CDR1 is LNHNV and CDR2 is YYDKDF in the germline V gene (reference sequence). Trimming took off 3 bases at V and 8 bases at J, with 14 bases between the two ends. The CDR3 reads CATSRTHGWEPQHF. CDR3 bases: TGTGCCACCAGCAGGACACATGGTTGGGAGCCCCAGCATTTT.